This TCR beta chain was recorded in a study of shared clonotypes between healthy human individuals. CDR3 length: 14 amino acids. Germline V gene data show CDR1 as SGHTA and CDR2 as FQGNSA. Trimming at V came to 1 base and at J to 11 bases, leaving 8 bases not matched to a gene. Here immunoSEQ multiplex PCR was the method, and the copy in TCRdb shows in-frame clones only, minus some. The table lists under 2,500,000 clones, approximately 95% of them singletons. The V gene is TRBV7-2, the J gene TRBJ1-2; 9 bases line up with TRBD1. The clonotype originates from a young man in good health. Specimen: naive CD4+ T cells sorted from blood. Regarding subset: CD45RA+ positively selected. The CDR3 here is CASSLGRTGDSYTF. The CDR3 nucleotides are TGTGCCAGCAGCTTAGGACGGACAGGGGATTCGTACACCTTC. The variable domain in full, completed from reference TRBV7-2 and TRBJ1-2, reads GAGVSQSPSNKVTEKGKDVELRCDPISGHTALYWYRQSLGQGLEFLIYFQGNSAPDKSGLPSDRFSAERTGGSVSTLTIQRTQQEDSAVYLCASSLGRTGDSYTFGSGTRLTVV.